Presented here are 28 T cell receptor beta chains from one specimen sequenced in a study of blood T cell repertoires in COVID-19. Assay: immunoSEQ multiplex PCR; the TCRdb copy retains only in-frame clones and omits some. The repertoire has some 50,000 clones, around 79% of them found once; the top ten carry around 19%. Source material: peripheral blood. All receptors come from a human donor with active or convalescent COVID-19. The donor label of this sample is uncertain.

The DNA of the CDR3 is TGTGCCAGTAGTGCAATGACTAGCGGGAGTAGTTCGCAGTATTTT. Translated: CASSAMTSGSSSQYF. The chain combines TRBV19 with TRBJ2-3, with 12 positions matching TRBD2. Losses at the gene ends were 5 bases for V and 10 bases for J; bases not matched to a gene: 10. The CDR3 consists of 15 residues. Germline lookup yields CDR1 LNHDA and CDR2 SQIVND (reference sequence).

The CDR3 region has the DNA TGTGCCAGCAGGCAGGGGGGAGATGAGCAGTTCTTC. Encoded protein: CASRQGGDEQFF. This chain connects TRBV2 to TRBJ2-1, with a weak D call TRBD1 (7 bases). The CDR3 covers 12 residues. The germline V gene encodes CDR1 SNHLY and CDR2 FYNNEI. V was clipped by 6 bases and J by 8 bases, with 11 bases between them.

CDR3 in amino acids: CAAHSSGNTIYF. CDR3 coding DNA: TGTGCCGCCCACTCAAGCGGAAACACCATATATTTT. The chain employs TRBV10-3 and TRBJ1-3; D not certain. Germline V gene lookup returns CDR1 ENHRY and CDR2 SYGVKD. This CDR3 comprises 12 residues. With 11 bases removed from V and 4 bases from J, the gap between germline ends came to 12 bases.

The chain links TRBV4-1 to TRBJ1-1, with D possibly matching TRBD1 (6 bases). Germline V gene lookup returns CDR1 MGHRA and CDR2 YSYEKL. Deletions cut 3 bases from V and 1 base from J, with 27 bases between. This CDR3 spans 20 amino acids. CDR3 bases: TGCGCCAGCAGCCAGGAACCTCCGGGACATCTAAGCCCTAGGAACACTGAAGCTTTCTTT. Protein sequence: CASSQEPPGHLSPRNTEAFF.

J is TRBJ2-1 and V is TRBV6-5; 7 bases map to TRBD2. After removal of 5 bases from V and 3 bases from J, the junction contained 4 bases not matched to a gene. The CDR3 contains 14 residues. Germline V lookup: CDR1 MNHEY, CDR2 SVGAGI. CDR3 sequence (DNA): TGTGCCAGCAGTAGCGGGACCTTCTACAATGAGCAGTTCTTC. Amino acids: CASSSGTFYNEQFF.

This rearrangement joins TRBV12-3 or TRBV12-4 to TRBJ2-7; 8 bases are shared with TRBD1. With 6 bases clipped from V and 2 bases from J, the junction kept 3 bases outside the gene matches. The CDR3 spans 13 residues. The CDR3 DNA reads TGTGCCAGCAGCCGCAGGGGGCCCTACGAGCAGTACTTC. It encodes CASSRRGPYEQYF.

The CDR3 sequence is CASSLNFIHHNSPLHF. The CDR3 DNA is TGTGCCAGCAGCTTGAATTTCATACATCATAATTCACCCCTCCACTTT. V usage is TRBV3-1 (or the pseudogene TRBV3-2) and J usage is TRBJ1-6; D is uncertain. The CDR3 runs 16 residues. V was clipped by 5 bases and J by 5 bases, with 16 bases between them. Germline loops: CDR1 LGHDT, CDR2 YNNKEL (reference sequence).

The rearrangement joins TRBV28 to TRBJ1-1; D gene ambiguous. This CDR3 comprises 14 residues. V was trimmed by 2 bases and J by 8 bases, leaving 15 bases between them. Per germline, CDR1 MDHEN and CDR2 SYDVKM. The CDR3 sequence is CASSLVYDVAEAFF. In DNA, the CDR3 is TGTGCCAGCAGTTTAGTTTATGATGTGGCCGAAGCTTTCTTT.

This clone appeared a few times. J is TRBJ2-3 and V is TRBV7-3; 8 bases fit TRBD2. The CDR3 spans 16 residues. CDR1 is SGHTA and CDR2 is FQGTGA in the germline V gene. Unmatched junction bases numbered 9, after V lost 5 bases and J lost 2 bases. CDR3 residues: CASSLRGGAPTDTQYF. DNA for the CDR3: TGTGCCAGCAGCCTCCGGGGGGGAGCACCCACAGATACGCAGTATTTT.

This clone was observed once. The chain uses TRBV11-3 and TRBJ2-3; 7 bases map to TRBD1. The CDR3 has 15 residues. Germline assignment: CDR1 SGHNT and CDR2 YENEEA. V shed 5 bases and J 3 bases; nucleotides not matched to a gene: 8. The CDR3 region has the DNA TGTGCCAGCAGCCCCCGGGCACAGGGGACAGATACGCAGTATTTT. It translates to CASSPRAQGTDTQYF. Based on the CDR3 plus reference TRBV11-3 and TRBJ2-3, the full variable domain is EAGVVQSPRYKIIEKKQPVAFWCNPISGHNTLYWYLQNLGQGPELLIRYENEEAVDDSQLPKDRFSAERLKGVDSTLKIQPAELGDSAVYLCASSPRAQGTDTQYFGPGTRLTVL.

The CDR3 region is CASSYGGRDIDTQYF. The CDR3, as DNA: TGTGCCAGCAGTTACGGCGGGAGGGATATAGATACGCAGTATTTT. The J gene is TRBJ2-3, the V gene TRBV6-2 or TRBV6-3; 9 bases agree with TRBD2. The germline V gene has CDR1 MNHEY and CDR2 SVGEGT. CDR3 size: 15 residues. V shed 2 bases and J 5 bases; nucleotides not matched to a gene: 5.

CDR3 sequence reads: CASTPDSSYNSPLHF. Written as DNA, the CDR3 is TGCGCCAGCACCCCGGACAGCTCCTATAATTCACCCCTCCACTTT. The chain combines TRBV5-1 with TRBJ1-6, with a possible D match to TRBD1 (6 bases). Germline V gene sequence: CDR1 SGHRS, CDR2 YFSETQ. Trimming removed 6 bases from V and 0 bases from J, with 10 bases in between. This CDR3 comprises 15 residues.

As DNA, the CDR3 is TGTGCCAGCAGCCGAATAGCCGTTTACGAGCAGTACTTC. It is translated as CASSRIAVYEQYF. The chain combines TRBV5-6 with TRBJ2-7; D gene uncertain. This CDR3 is built from 13 residues. Germline V gene lookup returns CDR1 SGHDT and CDR2 YYEEEE. Trimming took 4 bases from V and 4 from J, leaving 12 bases between them. Combining the CDR3 with reference TRBV5-6 and TRBJ2-7 gives the whole variable domain DAGVTQSPTHLIKTRGQQVTLRCSPKSGHDTVSWYQQALGQGPQFIFQYYEEEERQRGNFPDRFSGHQFPNYSSELNVNALLLGDSALYLCASSRIAVYEQYFGPGTRLTVT.

J is TRBJ2-5 and V is TRBV24-1; 7 nucleotides align to TRBD1. The CDR3 has 14 residues. The ends lost 7 bases at V and 5 bases at J; junction bases unmatched: 9. Germline values: CDR1 KGHDR, CDR2 SFDVKD. CDR3 nucleotide sequence: TGTGCCACCAGCGTAGGGGGCTACGGGGAGACCCAGTACTTC. This codes for CATSVGGYGETQYF.

CDR3 in amino acids: CASSSGLAGGTDTQYF. CDR3 DNA sequence: TGTGCCAGCAGCTCGGGACTAGCGGGAGGGACAGATACGCAGTATTTT. The chain uses TRBV7-2 and TRBJ2-3; TRBD2 agrees at 16 bases. The CDR3 is 16 residues long. V lost 4 bases, J lost 3 bases, and 1 base stayed unmatched. From germline, CDR1 is SGHTA and CDR2 FQGNSA.

This chain connects TRBV7-2 to TRBJ1-1; 8 nucleotides line up with TRBD1. Looked up from germline, CDR1 is SGHTA and CDR2 is FQGNSA. With V trimmed by 4 bases and J by 5 bases, 9 bases remained unmatched. This CDR3 is 15 amino acids long. CDR3 nucleotides: TGTGCCAGCAGCTCGAGGACAGGGAGAGAGACTGAAGCTTTCTTT. Encoded protein: CASSSRTGRETEAFF.

V and J are TRBV7-2 and TRBJ2-2, with 8 bases lining up with TRBD2. Germline CDR1 SGHTA, CDR2 FQGNSA. V lost 5 bases and J lost 3; bases outside the gene matches: 8. CDR3 size: 16 residues. In DNA form, the CDR3 reads TGTGCCAGCAGCCTCACCGGGACTAGATACACCGGGGAGCTGTTTTTT. Encoded protein: CASSLTGTRYTGELFF.

This clone was counted between two and nine times. The rearrangement joins TRBV11-1 to TRBJ1-2; D is unclear. The CDR3 consists of 12 residues. The V gene's germline CDR1 is SGHAT and CDR2 FQDESV (reference sequence). Trimming took off 9 bases at V and 2 bases at J, with 10 bases between the two ends. The CDR3 sequence: CASRGPNYGYTF. Written as DNA, the CDR3 is TGTGCCAGTCGGGGTCCGAACTATGGCTACACCTTC.

The rearrangement joins TRBV28 to TRBJ2-1, with D tentatively TRBD2 (6 bases). Looked up from germline, CDR1 is MDHEN and CDR2 is SYDVKM. This CDR3 has 11 amino acids. Trimming took 8 bases from V and 7 from J, leaving 9 bases between them. CDR3 sequence: CASGRLNEQFF. DNA of the CDR3: TGTGCCAGCGGGAGGTTAAATGAGCAGTTCTTC.

This chain joins TRBV18 and TRBJ1-6, with D hard to call. Germline assignment: CDR1 KGHSH and CDR2 LQKENI. The CDR3 sequence is 14 residues long. Trimming left V 3 bases short and J 6 bases short, with 9 bases between. Here the CDR3 DNA reads TGTGCCAGCTCACCCGAGTCGATTAATTCACCCCTCCACTTT. Translating gives CASSPESINSPLHF.

The chain links TRBV19 to TRBJ2-5, with 11 bases aligning to TRBD1. With V trimmed by 4 bases and J by 5 bases, 3 bases remained unmatched. The CDR3 has 14 amino acids. The germline gives CDR1 LNHDA, CDR2 SQIVND (reference sequence). The CDR3 loop reads CASSRGQGVETQYF. In DNA, the CDR3 is TGTGCCAGTAGTAGGGGACAGGGGGTGGAGACCCAGTACTTC.

This chain uses TRBV10-3 with TRBJ1-1; 9 nucleotides line up with TRBD1. The germline CDR1 and CDR2 sequences are ENHRY and SYGVKD. The CDR3 spans 15 residues. Trimming removed 6 bases from V and 1 base from J; junction bases left unmatched: 6. The CDR3 is CAISRTGVENTEAFF. In DNA, the CDR3 is TGTGCCATCAGCCGGACAGGGGTCGAGAACACTGAAGCTTTCTTT.

The rearrangement joins TRBV5-1 to TRBJ1-2; a possible D gene is TRBD1 (5 bases). CDR1 is SGHRS, CDR2 YFSETQ, per germline. This CDR3 region has 12 residues. V was cut by 0 bases and J by 7 bases, with 7 bases left in between. For the CDR3, the DNA is TGCGCCAGCAGCTTGGAAGGGGTTGGCTACACCTTC. It specifies CASSLEGVGYTF.

The chain carries TRBV19 and TRBJ2-7, with TRBD1 identical over 7 bases. The ends lost 5 bases at V and 3 bases at J; junction bases unmatched: 10. The CDR3 is 15 amino acids. Per the germline V gene, CDR1 is LNHDA and CDR2 is SQIVND (reference sequence). The CDR3 DNA is TGTGCCAGTAGTGTTGAGACAGGGTCCGGCTACGAGCAGTACTTC. Translating it yields CASSVETGSGYEQYF.

The V gene is TRBV19, the J gene TRBJ2-3, with 7 bases fitting TRBD1. The CDR3 is 15 residues long. Germline V gene data show CDR1 as LNHDA and CDR2 as SQIVND (reference sequence). Losses at the gene ends were 6 bases for V and 5 bases for J; bases not matched to a gene: 11. The CDR3 DNA reads as TGTGCCAGTAGAGAAACAGGGGTATCCATAGATACGCAGTATTTT. Amino acids: CASRETGVSIDTQYF.

The chain is built from TRBV6-6 and TRBJ1-6, with D possibly matching TRBD1 (5 bases). V was trimmed by 8 bases and J by 6 bases, leaving 14 bases between them. Germline assignment: CDR1 MNHNY and CDR2 SVGAGI (reference sequence). The CDR3 runs 14 residues. In nucleotides, the CDR3 is TGTGCCAGCCGGAACGCGGACACTAATTCACCCCTCCACTTT. This encodes CASRNADTNSPLHF.

This clone was seen only a few times. This chain joins TRBV2 and TRBJ1-4, with D maybe TRBD1 (6 bases). CDR3 length equals 13 residues. Between the trimmed V and J ends, which lost 10 bases and 2 bases, there was a span of 11 bases. Germline lookup yields CDR1 SNHLY and CDR2 FYNNEI. The CDR3 bases are TGTGCCACCCACAGGGACACTAATGAAAAACTGTTTTTT. The encoded protein is CATHRDTNEKLFF.

The chain links TRBV29-1 to TRBJ2-5, with D possibly being TRBD1 (5 bases). Germline V gives CDR1 SQVTM, CDR2 ANQGSEA. CDR3 length: 16 residues. With 3 bases removed from V and 4 bases from J, the gap between germline ends came to 21 bases. The DNA of the CDR3 is TGCAGCGTTGAGCTTGCTGGTGCAGGGCCCCGAGAGACCCAGTACTTC. It yields the protein CSVELAGAGPRETQYF.